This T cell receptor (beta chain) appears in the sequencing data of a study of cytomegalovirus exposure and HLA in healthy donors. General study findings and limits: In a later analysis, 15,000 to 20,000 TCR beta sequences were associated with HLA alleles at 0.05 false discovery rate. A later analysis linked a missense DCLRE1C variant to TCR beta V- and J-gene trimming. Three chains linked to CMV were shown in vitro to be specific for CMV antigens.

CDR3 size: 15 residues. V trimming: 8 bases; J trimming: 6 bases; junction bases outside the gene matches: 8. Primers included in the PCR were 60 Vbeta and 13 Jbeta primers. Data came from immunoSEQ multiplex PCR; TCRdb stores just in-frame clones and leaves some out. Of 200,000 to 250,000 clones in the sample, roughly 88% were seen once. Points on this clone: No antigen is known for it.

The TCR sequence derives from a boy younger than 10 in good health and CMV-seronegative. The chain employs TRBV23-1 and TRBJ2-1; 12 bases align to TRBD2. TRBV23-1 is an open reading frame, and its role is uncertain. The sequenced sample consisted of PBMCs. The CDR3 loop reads CASSETSGSVNEQFF. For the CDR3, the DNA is TGCGCCAGCTCCGAGACTAGCGGGAGTGTCAATGAGCAGTTCTTC.